This TCR beta chain was sequenced during a study of response to subunit inactivated influenza vaccine. Whole-study results and caveats: New T cells are recruited in small numbers by each seasonal influenza vaccination, according to the authors' suggestion.

The CDR3 is made up of 16 amino acids. With V trimmed by 4 bases and J by 5 bases, 8 bases remained unmatched. Looked up from germline, CDR1 is KGHDR and CDR2 is SFDVKD. TCRdb ran MiXCR on the RT-PCR reads and lists one entry per CDR3 protein. The repertoire has 170,000 or so distinct CDR3 sequences, around 10% of them found once; the top ten carry about a third. This clonotype was observed many times. The antigen is undetermined. The specimen comprised CD8+ T cells sorted from PBMCs, sampled less than 30 months after vaccination. This sequence was found in a man between 50 and 69 years old who received an inactivated influenza vaccine. The V call is TRBV24-1, the J call TRBJ2-1; TRBD2 matches at 9 bases. CDR3 protein: CATSEAGTSKDNEQFF. In nucleotides, the CDR3 is TGTGCCACCAGTGAAGCCGGGACTAGCAAAGACAATGAGCAGTTCTTC.